These 32 T cell receptor beta chains came from one sample sequenced in a study of response to subunit inactivated influenza vaccine. Each CDR3 protein is one row after TCRdb ran MiXCR on the RT-PCR reads. This sample carries 500,000 to 550,000 distinct CDR3 sequences, 20% to 25% of them seen once, and the ten largest clones take approximately 3%. This same sample was also taken into another study, of T cells expressing NK-cell markers. That paper notes: Making the TCR beta cDNA relied on 5'RACE template switching with UMIs.

The specimen was CD4+ T cells sorted from PBMCs, collected about 12 days after vaccination. These receptors originate from a man aged 50-59 years who received an inactivated influenza vaccine.

This clonotype was seen many times. The CDR3 DNA follows: TGTGCCAGCAGCCAAGTGGATCCGGACCCGAACTACGAGCAGTACTTC. The encoded protein is CASSQVDPDPNYEQYF. The genes are TRBV3-1 and TRBJ2-7; D not resolved. CDR1 is LGHDT, CDR2 YNNKEL, per germline (reference sequence). The CDR3 is made up of 16 amino acids. The V and J ends lost 1 base and 3 bases respectively, with 16 bases between them.

This clonotype showed up many times. The chain uses TRBV24-1 and TRBJ2-7, with D maybe TRBD2 (8 bases). The germline V gene has CDR1 KGHDR and CDR2 SFDVKD. Trimming took 6 bases from V and 1 from J, leaving 15 bases between them. The CDR3 contains 15 residues. The CDR3 sequence: CATSRGGQWSYEQYF. CDR3 DNA sequence: TGTGCCACCAGTCGGGGGGGACAGTGGTCCTACGAGCAGTACTTC.

This clonotype was detected only a few times. This chain links TRBV20-1 with TRBJ2-7, with D tentatively TRBD1 or TRBD2 (5 bases each). V shed 0 bases and J shed 6 bases, with 15 bases lying between them. The V gene's germline CDR1 is DFQATT and CDR2 SNEGSKA (reference sequence). The CDR3 totals 14 residues. The CDR3 DNA follows: TGCAGTGCTAGAGATCCTCAGGGAGAAGGCGAGCAGTACTTC. It is translated as CSARDPQGEGEQYF.

This clonotype occurred a few times. The chain has TRBV7-9 and TRBJ2-7; D gene unclear. Germline-derived CDR1 and CDR2 are SEHNR and FQNEAQ (reference sequence). V dropped 5 bases and J dropped 7 bases, with 15 bases sitting between them. The CDR3 has 13 amino acids. The CDR3 loop reads CASSPINPGEQYF. Written as DNA, the CDR3 is TGTGCCAGCAGCCCCATCAACCCTGGGGAGCAGTACTTC.

In this sample, this clonotype turned up a few times. V gene TRBV20-1 combines with J gene TRBJ2-6; D remains ambiguous. Germline V CDR1 and CDR2: DFQATT, SNEGSKA (reference sequence). Deletions cut 3 bases from V and 0 bases from J, with 12 bases between. The CDR3 spans 16 residues. The CDR3 bases are TGCAGTGCTAGGGAACCTGGGTTCTCTGGGGCCAACGTCCTGACTTTC. Translating it yields CSAREPGFSGANVLTF.

In this sample, this clonotype turned up a few times. The chain recombines TRBV6-2 or TRBV6-3 with TRBJ2-7; D may be TRBD1 (7 bases). The V gene lost 6 bases and the J gene lost 3 bases, with 18 bases spanning the gap. The CDR3 is made up of 15 amino acids. Germline lookup yields CDR1 MNHEY and CDR2 SVGEGT. CDR3 nucleotide sequence: TGTGCCAGCAGAAAAGGGGGGACAGATTTCTACGAGCAGTACTTC. Translating it yields CASRKGGTDFYEQYF.

This clonotype has more than one count but fewer than ten. The V and J genes are TRBV20-1 and TRBJ2-5, with a tentative D call TRBD2 (6 bases). Trimming removed 5 bases at V and 5 bases at J, with 21 bases between. Germline V gene data show CDR1 as DFQATT and CDR2 as SNEGSKA (reference sequence). The CDR3 spans 15 residues. In DNA form, the CDR3 reads TGCAGTGCTCCCCCCGGGACTGATCTTTCGGAGACCCAGTACTTC. This gives the protein CSAPPGTDLSETQYF.

Note on this clonotype: The CDR3 carries no conserved terminal phenylalanine or tryptophan, so it likely arises from a read error. The chain is built from TRBV9 and TRBJ1-1; D remains ambiguous. The CDR3 covers 12 residues. Trimming left V 0 bases short and J 5 bases short, with 5 bases between. Germline V gene sequence: CDR1 SGDLS, CDR2 YYNGEE. The CDR3 reads CASSVAGTEAFI. The CDR3 DNA is TGTGCCAGCAGCGTAGCAGGTACTGAAGCTTTCATT.

The rearrangement joins TRBV29-1 to TRBJ2-1; weak D call: TRBD2 (6 bases). Germline V gives CDR1 SQVTM, CDR2 ANQGSEA. With 4 bases removed from V and 1 base from J, the gap between germline ends came to 11 bases. The CDR3 has 14 residues. CDR3 sequence: CSVASEWSYNEQFF. In DNA, the CDR3 is TGCAGCGTTGCTAGCGAATGGTCCTACAATGAGCAGTTCTTC.

This clonotype occurred many times. This rearrangement joins TRBV12-3 or TRBV12-4 to TRBJ2-1; 8 nucleotides agree with TRBD2. The CDR3 covers 15 residues. Trimming removed 1 base from V and 8 bases from J; junction bases left unmatched: 7. In nucleotides, the CDR3 is TGTGCCAGCAGTTTAGGCAGCGGGAGTATGTATGAGCAGTTCTTC. As protein: CASSLGSGSMYEQFF.

The chain carries TRBV6-4 and TRBJ1-1; TRBD1 matches at 8 bases. Germline CDR1 reads MRHNA; CDR2 reads SNTAGT. Trimming cost V 7 bases and J 1 base; bases outside gene matches: 8. This CDR3 region has 15 residues. CDR3 DNA: TGTGCCAGCAACCACCTGGGGACAGGGAACACTGAAGCTTTCTTT. It encodes CASNHLGTGNTEAFF.

The chain recombines TRBV7-2 with TRBJ2-3; D may correspond to TRBD1 or TRBD2 (5 bases each). The CDR3 sequence is 15 residues long. Trimming left V 5 bases short and J 1 base short, with 13 bases between. Germline CDR1 is SGHTA and CDR2 is FQGNSA. The CDR3 nucleotides read TGTGCCAGCAGCCCAGGTCCGGGACGCACAGATACGCAGTATTTT. This gives the protein CASSPGPGRTDTQYF.

Details on this clonotype: One end of the junction does not line up with germline, which may come from a read error. This chain joins TRBV28 and TRBJ2-7, with D possibly being TRBD2 (6 bases). The CDR3 runs 12 residues. In germline, CDR1 is MDHEN, CDR2 SYDVKM. The CDR3 nucleotides read TGTGTCAGCAGTACCGGGACTCCTGAGCAGTACTTC. Translation gives CVSSTGTPEQYF.

V gene TRBV29-1 combines with J gene TRBJ1-4; 10 bases are shared with TRBD1. The J segment lost 5 bases and the V segment lost 6 bases, leaving 9 bases of the junction unmatched. Germline V CDR1 and CDR2: SQVTM, ANQGSEA. CDR3 size: 15 residues. Here the CDR3 DNA reads TGCAGCGTGTCCCGGGACAGGGGAGAAAATGAAAAACTGTTTTTT. Its protein product is CSVSRDRGENEKLFF. Full variable domain (rest looked up from reference TRBV29-1 and TRBJ1-4): SAVISQKPSRDICQRGTSLTIQCQVDSQVTMMFWYRQQPGQSLTLIATANQGSEATYESGFVIDKFPISRPNLTFSTLTVSNMSPEDSSIYLCSVSRDRGENEKLFFGSGTQLSVL.

The rearrangement links TRBV5-1 to TRBJ2-6; D is uncertain. V was cut by 7 bases and J by 0 bases, with 8 bases left in between. CDR1 SGHRS and CDR2 YFSETQ come from the germline V gene. The CDR3 spans 14 residues. CDR3 DNA sequence: TGCGCCAGCCGTTGGGACTCTGGGGCCAACGTCCTGACTTTC. Amino acids: CASRWDSGANVLTF.

The table lists this clonotype with a few counts. This chain joins TRBV20-1 and TRBJ1-6, with D perhaps TRBD1 (6 bases). Trimming removed 5 bases from V and 7 bases from J, with 12 bases in between. Germline assignment: CDR1 DFQATT and CDR2 SNEGSKA (reference sequence). The CDR3 has 13 amino acids. The CDR3 coding sequence is TGCAGTGCTTGGCAGGGGAGGAATTCACCCCTCCACTTT. Amino acid sequence: CSAWQGRNSPLHF.

The J gene is TRBJ1-5, the V gene TRBV11-1; tentatively, D is TRBD1 (5 bases). Germline values: CDR1 SGHAT, CDR2 FQDESV (reference sequence). The length of the CDR3 is 13 residues. V shed 5 bases and J shed 6 bases, with 11 bases lying between them. The CDR3 sequence: CASSETETQPQHF. For the CDR3, the DNA is TGTGCCAGCAGCGAGACAGAAACTCAGCCCCAGCATTTT.

The genes are TRBV25-1 and TRBJ2-2; D might be TRBD2 (5 bases). The V gene's germline CDR1 is MGHDK and CDR2 SYGVNS. V lost 7 bases to trimming and J lost 5 bases, with 14 bases between them. The CDR3 length is 14 residues. The CDR3 DNA reads as TGTGCCAGCACCCCCGGAGGAAGGACCGGGGAGCTGTTTTTT. Amino acids: CASTPGGRTGELFF.

This rearrangement joins TRBV19 to TRBJ2-1, with TRBD2 matching over 9 bases. J lost 2 bases, V lost 4 bases, and 0 bases had no gene match. Germline V lookup: CDR1 LNHDA, CDR2 SQIVND (reference sequence). The CDR3 spans 14 residues. In DNA form, the CDR3 reads TGTGCCAGTAGTAGCGGGGGGGCCTACAATGAGCAGTTCTTC. This gives the protein CASSSGGAYNEQFF.

Remarks on this clonotype: One junction end disagrees with the germline gene, perhaps due to a read error. The J gene is TRBJ2-3, the V gene TRBV24-1; 14 bases are a match to TRBD2. This CDR3 contains 17 residues. From germline, CDR1 is KGHDR and CDR2 SFDVKD. The CDR3 bases are TGTGCCACCAGTGGTTTGGGACTAGCGGGAGGCACAGATACGCAGTATTTT. Its protein is CATSGLGLAGGTDTQYF.

This clonotype turned up a few times. The chain employs TRBV20-1 and TRBJ2-1; TRBD1 agrees at 7 bases. The CDR3 runs to 15 residues. Germline CDR1 and CDR2: DFQATT and SNEGSKA (reference sequence). J lost 5 bases, V lost 5 bases, and 12 bases had no gene match. CDR3 nucleotide sequence: TGCAGTGCTGTAATAGGGGACAGAAATAACAATGAGCAGTTCTTC. This translates into CSAVIGDRNNNEQFF.

The CDR3 bases are TGTGCCAGAAATAGCAATGAGCAGTTCTTC. This codes for CARNSNEQFF. V usage is TRBV7-2 and J usage is TRBJ2-1, with unresolved D. Trimming took 9 bases from V and 6 from J, leaving 6 bases between them. CDR1 and CDR2 from the germline V gene are SGHTA and FQGNSA. The CDR3 covers 10 residues.

The V call is TRBV7-2, the J call TRBJ2-1; D ambiguous. Germline V gene lookup returns CDR1 SGHTA and CDR2 FQGNSA. Trimming removed 4 bases at V and 12 bases at J, with 13 bases between. The CDR3 has 12 residues. CDR3 DNA sequence: TGTGCCAGCAGCTCTAGGATGTACGCGCAGTTCTTC. Its protein is CASSSRMYAQFF. Supplemented by reference TRBV7-2 and TRBJ2-1, the full variable domain reads GAGVSQSPSNKVTEKGKDVELRCDPISGHTALYWYRQSLGQGLEFLIYFQGNSAPDKSGLPSDRFSAERTGGSVSTLTIQRTQQEDSAVYLCASSSRMYAQFFGPGTRLTVL.

The chain uses TRBV4-2 and TRBJ2-3, with a tentative D call TRBD2 (6 bases). This CDR3 has 14 amino acids. V lost 4 bases and J 4 bases, leaving 12 bases between the germline ends. Germline values: CDR1 LGHNA, CDR2 YNFKEQ. This chain's CDR3 is CASSLRLDADTQYF. The CDR3, as DNA: TGTGCCAGCAGCCTAAGACTAGACGCAGATACGCAGTATTTT.

This clonotype was counted between two and nine times. J is TRBJ2-2 and V is TRBV29-1; D unresolved. The CDR3 runs to 15 residues. The V end was cut by 0 bases, the J end by 7 bases, with 15 bases between. The V gene's germline CDR1 is SQVTM and CDR2 ANQGSEA. The CDR3 sequence: CSVEDPGLTGGELFF. Written as DNA, the CDR3 is TGCAGCGTTGAAGACCCTGGGCTGACGGGCGGGGAGCTGTTTTTT.

There are a few counts of this clonotype. The V and J genes are TRBV5-1 and TRBJ1-1; the D gene is possibly TRBD1 (5 bases). The germline CDR1 and CDR2 sequences are SGHRS and YFSETQ. The CDR3 has 14 amino acids. Trimming stripped 1 base from V and 1 base from J, with 8 bases between. The CDR3 nucleotides are TGCGCCAGCAGCTTGACAGGCGAGAACACTGAAGCTTTCTTT. Its protein is CASSLTGENTEAFF.

This clonotype was detected only a few times. The V call is TRBV4-3, the J call TRBJ2-1; weak D call: TRBD2 (6 bases). The CDR3 is made up of 16 amino acids. The germline V and J ends were trimmed by 0 bases and 6 bases, with 15 bases remaining between them. The germline CDR1 and CDR2 sequences are LGHNA and YSLEER. DNA for the CDR3: TGCGCCAGCAGCCAAGAAGTGGGATGGCGGGGCAATGAGCAGTTCTTC. Its protein product is CASSQEVGWRGNEQFF.

This clonotype came up a few times. The chain couples TRBV6-1 to TRBJ1-2; D is uncertain. CDR1 is MNHNS and CDR2 is SASEGT in the germline V gene. Trimming stripped 7 bases from V and 7 bases from J, with 25 bases between. The CDR3 runs 16 residues. For the CDR3, the DNA is TGTGCCAGCAATGACGGGTCCTACGGAGCTCCTGGTGGCTACACCTTC. This sequence encodes CASNDGSYGAPGGYTF.

This clonotype was counted between two and nine times. The chain uses TRBV13 and TRBJ1-6; 8 positions agree with TRBD1. Trimming cost V 5 bases and J 2 bases; bases outside gene matches: 5. This CDR3 comprises 16 residues. Germline-derived CDR1 and CDR2 are PRHDT and FYEKMQ (reference sequence). The CDR3 loop is CASSATGAPYNSPLHF. The CDR3 DNA follows: TGTGCCAGCAGCGCGACAGGGGCCCCCTATAATTCACCCCTCCACTTT.

Of note for this clonotype: A much bigger clone sits one base away, suggesting this may be a read error. The rearrangement joins TRBV7-2 to TRBJ1-5; 9 nucleotides align to TRBD1. Unmatched junction bases numbered 1, after V lost 4 bases and J lost 0 bases. The CDR3 runs to 15 residues. Per the germline V gene, CDR1 is SGHTA and CDR2 is FQGNSA. Here the CDR3 reads CASSWTGASNQPQHF. CDR3 DNA sequence: TGTGCCAGCAGCTGGACAGGGGCTAGCAATCAGCCCCAGCATTTT.

The CDR3 DNA follows: TGTGCCAGCAGCTTAGACGACAGGGGAGGAAACACCATATATTTT. Protein: CASSLDDRGGNTIYF. The rearrangement uses TRBV7-9 and TRBJ1-3; 8 nucleotides agree with TRBD1. V was clipped by 1 base and J by 4 bases; unmatched bases: 3. Germline V gene data show CDR1 as SEHNR and CDR2 as FQNEAQ (reference sequence). CDR3 length: 15 amino acids.

This clonotype was recorded a few times. The DNA of the CDR3 is TGCAGTGCTTCAGGACTAGCGGGAGTTTTGGGCGAGCAGTACTTC. It codes for CSASGLAGVLGEQYF. V usage is TRBV20-1 and J usage is TRBJ2-7; TRBD2 agrees at 13 bases. V was clipped by 5 bases and J by 6 bases; unmatched bases: 10. CDR1 is DFQATT, CDR2 SNEGSKA, per germline (reference sequence). This CDR3 contains 15 residues.